These 11 T cell receptor beta chains were sequenced from one sample in a study of beta chain features in type 1 diabetes. Of the isolated RNA, all was reverse transcribed, and so the sequenced material was expressed TCRB transcripts. Sequencing was performed with immunoSEQ multiplex PCR; in TCRdb, only in-frame clones are kept and a portion is missing. This table holds 300,000 to 350,000 clones, 6.5% to 10% found once. The sequenced material came from central memory CD4+ T cells from blood. The source is a young woman in good health.

This clone was seen many times. V usage is TRBV14 and J usage is TRBJ2-4; D is unclear. V was cut by 2 bases and J by 2 bases, with 4 bases left in between. CDR3 length: 13 residues. CDR1 and CDR2 from the germline V gene are SGHDN and FVKESK. DNA of the CDR3: TGTGCCAGCAGCCAAAATTCCAAAAACATTCAGTACTTC. Encoded protein: CASSQNSKNIQYF.

This clone was detected many times. This same CDR3 is encoded by further DNA sequences in the sample. V is TRBV25-1 and J is TRBJ2-5; TRBD2 matches at 8 bases. The CDR3 runs 13 residues. The V gene end was trimmed by 4 bases and the J gene end by 3 bases; junction bases not matched to a gene: 1. CDR1 and CDR2 from the germline V gene are MGHDK and SYGVNS. The CDR3 nucleotides read TGTGCCAGCAGTGTTAGCGGGAAAGAGACCCAGTACTTC. Encoded protein: CASSVSGKETQYF.

This clone has only a few counts. This chain links TRBV28 with TRBJ2-7; D possibly corresponds to TRBD1 (6 bases). The CDR3 covers 13 residues. Germline V gene sequence: CDR1 MDHEN, CDR2 SYDVKM. V lost 6 bases and J lost 5, with 14 bases in between. CDR3 DNA sequence: TGTGCCAGCAGACGGGACAATTCCCACGAGCAGTACTTC. The encoded protein is CASRRDNSHEQYF.

The chain combines TRBV19 with TRBJ1-2; D not certain. The V end lost 5 bases, the J end lost 4 bases, and 11 bases lay between the germline ends. The CDR3 loop spans 13 amino acids. From germline, CDR1 is LNHDA and CDR2 SQIVND (reference sequence). The CDR3 is CASSDTEFYGYTF. In DNA, the CDR3 is TGTGCCAGTAGTGACACAGAGTTCTATGGCTACACCTTC. The entire variable domain, with the rest obtained from reference TRBV19 and TRBJ1-2, is as follows: DGGITQSPKYLFRKEGQNVTLSCEQNLNHDAMYWYRQDPGQGLRLIYYSQIVNDFQKGDIAEGYSVSREKKESFPLTVTSAQKNPTAFYLCASSDTEFYGYTFGSGTRLTVV.

There are a few counts of this clone. The chain employs TRBV28 and TRBJ2-5; 8 bases fit TRBD2. Germline lookup yields CDR1 MDHEN and CDR2 SYDVKM. After removal of 8 bases from V and 4 bases from J, the junction contained 15 bases not matched to a gene. This CDR3 has 16 amino acids. The CDR3 loop is CASSTPGAGEAETQYF. CDR3 bases: TGTGCCAGCTCTACCCCAGGAGCGGGAGAGGCAGAGACCCAGTACTTC.

This clone was seen a few times. The chain is built from TRBV7-2 and TRBJ2-3; a weak D match, TRBD2 (6 bases). Germline CDR1 and CDR2: SGHTA and FQGNSA. The CDR3 is 18 residues long. Trimming removed 0 bases from V and 0 bases from J, with 16 bases in between. The CDR3 DNA reads as TGTGCCAGCAGCTTAGCGGGAGCGGGTGGGGGAAGCACAGATACGCAGTATTTT. Translating gives CASSLAGAGGGSTDTQYF.

Many counts were recorded for this clone. The chain is built from TRBV10-3 and TRBJ2-4; 11 nucleotides agree with TRBD2. Germline V lookup: CDR1 ENHRY, CDR2 SYGVKD. Losses at the gene ends were 5 bases for V and 11 bases for J; bases not matched to a gene: 2. The length of the CDR3 is 12 residues. The CDR3 region is CAISTSGSLQYF. The DNA for the CDR3 is TGTGCCATCAGTACTAGCGGGAGCCTTCAGTACTTC.

Worth noting for this clone: Distinct nucleotide sequences in the sample also encode this CDR3. The V and J genes are TRBV19 and TRBJ1-1; 7 positions agree with TRBD1. V lost 6 bases to trimming and J lost 1 base; unmatched junction nucleotides: 2. Looked up from germline, CDR1 is LNHDA and CDR2 is SQIVND (reference sequence). The CDR3 covers 13 residues. CDR3 residues: CASRDRPNTEAFF. Here the CDR3 DNA reads TGTGCCAGTAGGGACAGGCCGAACACTGAAGCTTTCTTT. The full variable domain, rest sourced from reference TRBV19 and TRBJ1-1, is DGGITQSPKYLFRKEGQNVTLSCEQNLNHDAMYWYRQDPGQGLRLIYYSQIVNDFQKGDIAEGYSVSREKKESFPLTVTSAQKNPTAFYLCASRDRPNTEAFFGQGTRLTVV.

In this sample, this clone turned up a few times. The chain couples TRBV28 to TRBJ1-5, with D perhaps TRBD1 (6 bases). The CDR3 sequence is 16 residues long. Trimming took 6 bases from V and 2 from J, leaving 17 bases between them. Per the germline V gene, CDR1 is MDHEN and CDR2 is SYDVKM. The chain's CDR3 is CASSGQRVRGNQPQHF. CDR3 in DNA: TGTGCCAGCAGCGGACAGAGGGTAAGGGGCAATCAGCCCCAGCATTTT. Looking up the rest from reference TRBV28 and TRBJ1-5 gives the full variable domain: DVKVTQSSRYLVKRTGEKVFLECVQDMDHENMFWYRQDPGLGLRLIYFSYDVKMKEKGDIPEGYSVSREKKERFSLILESASTNQTSMYLCASSGQRVRGNQPQHFGDGTRLSIL.

This clone was seen more than once but under ten times. The chain carries TRBV5-1 and TRBJ2-2, with TRBD2 identical over 12 bases. J gave up 6 bases and V 4 bases, and 10 bases lay outside the gene matches. Looked up from germline, CDR1 is SGHRS and CDR2 is YFSETQ. The CDR3 has 17 amino acids. The CDR3 bases are TGCGCCAGCAGCACTAGCGGGAGGATGGGGAGAGCCGGGGAGCTGTTTTTT. Protein product: CASSTSGRMGRAGELFF. The variable domain in full, with the rest retrieved from reference TRBV5-1 and TRBJ2-2, is KAGVTQTPRYLIKTRGQQVTLSCSPISGHRSVSWYQQTPGQGLQFLFEYFSETQRNKGNFPGRFSGRQFSNSRSEMNVSTLELGDSALYLCASSTSGRMGRAGELFFGEGSRLTVL.

The rearrangement uses TRBV11-3 and TRBJ2-2; D not resolved. The length of the CDR3 is 15 residues. V was clipped by 4 bases and J by 2 bases, with 11 bases between them. The germline CDR1 and CDR2 sequences are SGHNT and YENEEA. The CDR3 DNA sequence: TGTGCCAGCAGCTCCCAATCGAGCAACACCGGGGAGCTGTTTTTT. Translating it yields CASSSQSSNTGELFF.